One and the same sample provided the 32 T cell receptor beta chains below, sequenced in a study of control samples from healthy donors and cancer patients (dated by TCRdb to the early 2020s). The protocol used for the library was the immunoSEQ multiplex PCR assay. Sourced from immuneACCESS, this table was stored by TCRdb with only in-frame sequences that have V and J called. A share of the clones is absent; for the studies checked, an unresolved V gene accounts for under half, and the remainder has no known explanation. Recorded for this sample are roughly 88,000 clones; roughly 91% of them occurred a single time. The ten most abundant clones make up 15% to 20% of the sample. Sequences were obtained from blood. Receptors were obtained from a man over 45 in good health.

This chain links TRBV7-2 with TRBJ1-4; D is perhaps TRBD1 (5 bases). The germline V gene has CDR1 SGHTA and CDR2 FQGNSA. V was trimmed by 6 bases and J by 8 bases, leaving 10 bases between them. This CDR3 region has 12 residues. This CDR3 is CASRKEGEKLFF. CDR3 nucleotide sequence: TGTGCCAGCAGGAAGGAGGGGGAAAAACTGTTTTTT.

This clone appeared a single time. The chain employs TRBV7-9 and TRBJ2-7, with D possibly matching TRBD1 (6 bases). CDR1 is SEHNR and CDR2 is FQNEAQ in the germline V gene (reference sequence). The CDR3 sequence is 13 residues long. V lost 6 bases, J lost 0 bases, and 9 bases lay in between. DNA of the CDR3: TGTGCCAGCAGACACAGGGCCTCCTACGAGCAGTACTTC. It specifies CASRHRASYEQYF.

V and J are TRBV9 and TRBJ1-5, with 7 bases fitting TRBD1. The germline V gene encodes CDR1 SGDLS and CDR2 YYNGEE. V lost 3 bases, J lost 6 bases, and 12 bases stayed unmatched. The CDR3 extends over 16 amino acids. CDR3 nucleotides: TGTGCCAGCAGCGCATCCCCAGGGGGTGTCGGTCAGCCCCAGCATTTT. Translated, it gives CASSASPGGVGQPQHF. The full variable domain, completed using reference TRBV9 and TRBJ1-5, is DSGVTQTPKHLITATGQRVTLRCSPRSGDLSVYWYQQSLDQGLQFLIQYYNGEERAKGNILERFSAQQFPDLHSELNLSSLELGDSALYFCASSASPGGVGQPQHFGDGTRLSIL.

The V call is TRBV18, the J call TRBJ1-5; TRBD1 is a possible D gene (6 bases). V was pared by 2 bases and J by 6 bases, with 14 bases between. The V gene's germline CDR1 is KGHSH and CDR2 LQKENI. The CDR3 is 15 amino acids. DNA for the CDR3: TGTGCCAGCTCACCAGTCCAAACACAGGGTCAGCCCCAGCATTTT. This gives the protein CASSPVQTQGQPQHF.

The J gene is TRBJ2-5, the V gene TRBV6-6; TRBD1 might be the D (5 bases). The length of the CDR3 is 16 residues. The V and J ends lost 6 bases and 4 bases respectively, with 21 bases between them. CDR1 and CDR2 (germline): MNHNY, SVGAGI (reference sequence). For the CDR3, the DNA is TGTGCCAGCAGCCCCCGTGGGAAAAGGGGTGGAGAGACCCAGTACTTC. Its translation is CASSPRGKRGGETQYF.

This clone was counted between two and nine times. Written as DNA, the CDR3 is TGTGCCAGTAGTGCGGACAGGGCTACCACAGATACGCAGTATTTT. Its translation is CASSADRATTDTQYF. The chain carries TRBV19 and TRBJ2-3; 8 bases are a match to TRBD1. This CDR3 has 15 amino acids. V shed 5 bases, J shed 2 bases, and the junction held 6 bases outside the gene matches. Germline V lookup: CDR1 LNHDA, CDR2 SQIVND (reference sequence).

The chain employs TRBV7-6 and TRBJ2-1; 9 bases are a match to TRBD2. V gave up 1 base and J gave up 8 bases; unmatched junction bases: 6. CDR3 length: 15 amino acids. Germline V CDR1 and CDR2: SGHVS, FNYEAQ. DNA for the CDR3: TGTGCCAGCAGCTTAGGACTAGCGGAAAGGGATGAGCAGTTCTTC. Amino acids: CASSLGLAERDEQFF.

The V and J genes are TRBV19 and TRBJ1-5; D might be TRBD1 (6 bases). The germline V gene has CDR1 LNHDA and CDR2 SQIVND (reference sequence). The CDR3 runs 14 residues. The V and J ends lost 1 base and 6 bases respectively, with 10 bases between them. The CDR3 sequence: CASSIGGRGQPQHF. The CDR3 nucleotides are TGTGCCAGTAGTATAGGGGGGCGAGGTCAGCCCCAGCATTTT.

The genes are TRBV4-3 and TRBJ1-1, with D tentatively TRBD1 (5 bases). Germline CDR1 reads LGHNA; CDR2 reads YSLEER. V was cut by 4 bases and J by 6 bases, with 15 bases left in between. The CDR3 sequence is 14 residues long. The CDR3 sequence: CASSRGLKAAEAFF. CDR3 sequence (DNA): TGCGCCAGCAGCCGGGGACTCAAGGCGGCTGAAGCTTTCTTT.

The rearrangement links TRBV7-9 to TRBJ2-7, with 11 bases aligning to TRBD1. Germline V CDR1 and CDR2: SEHNR, FQNEAQ (reference sequence). V lost 11 bases and J lost 4; bases outside the gene matches: 1. The CDR3 covers 11 residues. The CDR3 is CAGQGAYEQYF. CDR3 bases: TGTGCCGGACAGGGGGCTTACGAGCAGTACTTC.

A few counts support this clone. The DNA of the CDR3 is TGTGCCAGCAGCCTGGGACAGGGTAATGAAAAACTGTTTTTT. Protein product: CASSLGQGNEKLFF. The V call is TRBV7-9, the J call TRBJ1-4; 9 positions agree with TRBD1. The CDR3 is made up of 14 amino acids. With 5 bases clipped from V and 4 bases from J, the junction kept 2 bases outside the gene matches. Germline CDR1 reads SEHNR; CDR2 reads FQNEAQ (reference sequence).

The J gene is TRBJ1-5, the V gene TRBV2; 10 positions match TRBD1. Germline V gene data show CDR1 as SNHLY and CDR2 as FYNNEI. Trimming removed 6 bases from V and 7 bases from J; junction bases left unmatched: 6. The length of the CDR3 is 14 residues. The CDR3 is CASRGDRGSQPQHF. The CDR3 coding sequence is TGTGCCAGCAGGGGGGACAGGGGTAGCCAGCCCCAGCATTTT.

The rearrangement joins TRBV24-1 to TRBJ1-2; D unresolved. The CDR3 sequence is 12 residues long. V was cut by 6 bases and J by 6 bases, with 10 bases left in between. CDR1 is KGHDR, CDR2 SFDVKD, per germline. The CDR3 nucleotides are TGTGCCACCAGTAAGGATTTGGATGGCTACACCTTC. Amino acids: CATSKDLDGYTF.

In this sample, this clone turned up once. The chain couples TRBV11-2 to TRBJ1-2; D might be TRBD1 (5 bases). Germline V gene lookup returns CDR1 SGHAT and CDR2 FQNNGV. There are 12 residues in the CDR3. V was shortened by 4 bases and J by 12 bases, with 15 bases between the two germline ends. The CDR3 bases are TGTGCCAGCAGCTACCGGACAAATCTAAACACCTTC. Amino acid sequence: CASSYRTNLNTF.

The rearrangement links TRBV7-2 to TRBJ1-2; D is undetermined. V dropped 1 base and J dropped 2 bases, with 5 bases sitting between them. The CDR3 has 13 amino acids. Germline V lookup: CDR1 SGHTA, CDR2 FQGNSA. CDR3 nucleotide sequence: TGTGCCAGCAGCTTAGGGCAGAACTATGGCTACACCTTC. Translating it yields CASSLGQNYGYTF.

V gene TRBV5-1 combines with J gene TRBJ2-3, with D possibly called TRBD1 or TRBD2 (6 bases each). Germline V gives CDR1 SGHRS, CDR2 YFSETQ. The CDR3 has 15 amino acids. V gave up 3 bases and J gave up 2 bases, with 13 bases separating them. The CDR3 reads CASSWKGGLTDTQYF. In nucleotides, the CDR3 is TGCGCCAGCAGCTGGAAGGGGGGCCTCACAGATACGCAGTATTTT.

V usage is TRBV7-8 and J usage is TRBJ2-5, with D possibly TRBD2 on 7 matching bases. V dropped 6 bases and J dropped 2 bases, with 16 bases sitting between them. Germline loops: CDR1 SGHVS, CDR2 FQNEAQ. The CDR3 has 15 amino acids. In DNA form, the CDR3 reads TGTGCCAGCAGAAGGGGGGGGCGGGGTCAAGAGACCCAGTACTTC. Translated: CASRRGGRGQETQYF.

The V gene is TRBV6-5, the J gene TRBJ1-2; 7 bases fit TRBD1. Germline trimming cut 8 bases from V and 3 bases from J; bases unmatched to any gene: 6. The CDR3 has 13 residues. CDR1 is MNHEY, CDR2 SVGAGI, per germline. The CDR3, as DNA: TGTGCCAGCGTTGAACAGGGGTACTATGGCTACACCTTC. Protein: CASVEQGYYGYTF.

The chain couples TRBV7-6 to TRBJ2-3, with TRBD1 matching over 9 bases. The CDR3 has 15 residues. Germline values: CDR1 SGHVS, CDR2 FNYEAQ. The V and J ends lost 6 bases and 2 bases, in that order; junction bases with no gene match: 6. CDR3 nucleotides: TGTGCCAGCAGACTCACAGGGGGCATCACAGATACGCAGTATTTT. Translated: CASRLTGGITDTQYF.

The rearrangement uses TRBV6-5 and TRBJ1-4; D may be TRBD1 (5 bases). The CDR3 is 14 amino acids. V lost 0 bases and J lost 7, with 9 bases in between. Germline V gives CDR1 MNHEY, CDR2 SVGAGI. The CDR3: CASSYSDGGEKLFF. The CDR3 DNA follows: TGTGCCAGCAGTTACTCAGACGGGGGTGAAAAACTGTTTTTT.

The V and J genes are TRBV29-1 and TRBJ2-5; no firm D call. With 6 bases removed from V and 0 bases from J, the gap between germline ends came to 8 bases. Per the germline V gene, CDR1 is SQVTM and CDR2 is ANQGSEA. This CDR3 comprises 12 residues. The CDR3 DNA follows: TGCAGCGTGGTACATAACCAAGAGACCCAGTACTTC. It yields the protein CSVVHNQETQYF. The full variable domain, completed using reference TRBV29-1 and TRBJ2-5, is SAVISQKPSRDICQRGTSLTIQCQVDSQVTMMFWYRQQPGQSLTLIATANQGSEATYESGFVIDKFPISRPNLTFSTLTVSNMSPEDSSIYLCSVVHNQETQYFGPGTRLLVL.

The CDR3 DNA reads TGTGCCAGCAGCCGTTCACGGGAGATGGCTTTCTTT. This codes for CASSRSREMAFF. The chain couples TRBV7-8 to TRBJ1-1, with D hard to call. Germline values: CDR1 SGHVS, CDR2 FQNEAQ. V gave up 5 bases and J gave up 11 bases, with 15 bases separating them. CDR3 length: 12 residues.

The V and J genes are TRBV10-2 and TRBJ1-1; D call uncertain. The CDR3 has 12 amino acids. V gave up 6 bases and J gave up 2 bases, with 7 bases separating them. CDR1 is WSHSY, CDR2 SAAADI, per germline. Here the CDR3 reads CASSPTNTEAFF. Here the CDR3 DNA reads TGCGCCAGCAGCCCCACAAACACTGAAGCTTTCTTT.

CDR3 residues: CASSVVPLDRTTYNSPLHF. The CDR3 coding sequence is TGTGCCAGCAGCGTAGTTCCCCTGGATCGAACGACCTATAATTCACCCCTCCACTTT. This chain joins TRBV9 and TRBJ1-6; D remains ambiguous. This CDR3 contains 19 residues. Per germline, CDR1 SGDLS and CDR2 YYNGEE. With 0 bases removed from V and 2 bases from J, the gap between germline ends came to 18 bases.

The chain couples TRBV15 to TRBJ1-5; tentative D call: TRBD1 (5 bases). The CDR3 covers 17 residues. Germline loops: CDR1 LNHNV, CDR2 YYDKDF (reference sequence). V lost 1 base and J 5 bases, leaving 18 bases between the germline ends. The CDR3 reads CATSRGRGRAGDQPQHF. Written as DNA, the CDR3 is TGTGCCACCAGCAGAGGTCGGGGGAGGGCCGGGGATCAGCCCCAGCATTTT.

As to this clone: Other DNA sequences of this sample code for an identical CDR3. The rearrangement links TRBV20-1 to TRBJ1-1; D gene unclear. V lost 0 bases to trimming and J lost 7 bases, with 6 bases between them. The germline gives CDR1 DFQATT, CDR2 SNEGSKA (reference sequence). The CDR3 loop spans 11 amino acids. The CDR3 DNA sequence: TGCAGTGCTAGAGATCTCGGTGAAGCTTTCTTT. This translates into CSARDLGEAFF.

This chain uses TRBV6-5 with TRBJ2-2; 7 bases match TRBD1. V shed 6 bases and J 3 bases; nucleotides not matched to a gene: 7. Germline-derived CDR1 and CDR2 are MNHEY and SVGAGI. The CDR3 is 15 amino acids. For the CDR3, the DNA is TGTGCCAGCAGCGCAGACAGGGTCGACACCGGGGAGCTGTTTTTT. Amino acid sequence: CASSADRVDTGELFF.

The V call is TRBV11-3, the J call TRBJ2-1; 8 positions agree with TRBD1. CDR1 is SGHNT, CDR2 YENEEA, per germline. With V trimmed by 0 bases and J by 1 base, 5 bases remained unmatched. This CDR3 has 17 residues. The CDR3 reads CASSLETGVWSYNEQFF. CDR3 nucleotide sequence: TGTGCCAGCAGCTTAGAGACAGGGGTCTGGTCCTACAATGAGCAGTTCTTC.

The gene calls are TRBV4-1 and TRBJ1-1; no clear D. V lost 0 bases, J lost 9 bases, and 20 bases lay in between. This CDR3 is 16 amino acids long. CDR1 is MGHRA, CDR2 YSYEKL, per germline. The CDR3 region has the DNA TGCGCCAGCAGCCAAGATAGCGGCAGGTCCGATACAAAAGCTTTCTTT. Residues: CASSQDSGRSDTKAFF.

This clone was counted a single time. The chain employs TRBV5-1 and TRBJ2-2; tentative D call: TRBD1 (6 bases). Germline CDR1 and CDR2: SGHRS and YFSETQ. Trimming removed 3 bases from V and 1 base from J, with 7 bases in between. The CDR3 covers 14 residues. CDR3 DNA sequence: TGCGCCAGCAGCTGGGGGCGGAACACCGGGGAGCTGTTTTTT. Translation gives CASSWGRNTGELFF. Full variable domain (outside the CDR3, taken from reference TRBV5-1 and TRBJ2-2): KAGVTQTPRYLIKTRGQQVTLSCSPISGHRSVSWYQQTPGQGLQFLFEYFSETQRNKGNFPGRFSGRQFSNSRSEMNVSTLELGDSALYLCASSWGRNTGELFFGEGSRLTVL.

The chain employs TRBV5-3 and TRBJ1-1; perhaps TRBD1 as D (6 bases). TRBV5-3 is an open reading frame, and its role is uncertain. The CDR3 runs to 15 residues. Trimming removed 4 bases from V and 0 bases from J, with 13 bases in between. The DNA of the CDR3 is TGTGCCAGAAGCAATCGGACAGAAGTGAACACTGAAGCTTTCTTT. Translated, it gives CARSNRTEVNTEAFF.

The chain combines TRBV3-1 (or the pseudogene TRBV3-2) with TRBJ1-2, with D tentatively TRBD1 (5 bases). This CDR3 is 13 amino acids long. Germline V gives CDR1 LGHDT, CDR2 YNNKEL (reference sequence). V was clipped by 3 bases and J by 7 bases, with 12 bases between them. CDR3 amino acids: CASSHQQEGGYTF. The DNA of the CDR3 is TGTGCCAGCAGCCACCAACAGGAGGGTGGCTACACCTTC.